This T cell receptor (beta chain) was sequenced in a study of cytotoxic CD8 clonotypes in ibrutinib-treated CLL. As for the study in general: Results showed some 24 partial and 2 complete responses; following median around 68 months, approximately 14 remained remitted, approximately twelve advanced.

Overall study results and limits: Contraction or stability on treatment characterized the public clonotypes, which were uncommon. Baseline levels of clonality went above those of age-matched healthy donors and moved with circulating CD8+ T-cell counts.

In germline, CDR1 is SQVTM, CDR2 ANQGSEA. V was trimmed by 4 bases and J by 2 bases, leaving 2 bases between them. The CDR3 runs 11 residues. This clone was counted a single time. The antigen remains undetermined. Investigators sought sequencing depths of between 1 in 200,000 and 1 in 1 million T cells. TCRdb's table, derived via immunoSEQ multiplex PCR, lists solely in-frame clones and lacks some. The sample lists some 140,000 clones; around three quarters were seen once. Sequencing was performed on PBMCs, taken after 12 months of ibrutinib treatment. The chain couples TRBV29-1 to TRBJ2-2; D remains unclear. The clonotype was recovered from a human donor with chronic lymphocytic leukemia. CDR3 sequence (DNA): TGCAGCGTTGGAAACACCGGGGAGCTGTTTTTT. Its translation: CSVGNTGELFF.